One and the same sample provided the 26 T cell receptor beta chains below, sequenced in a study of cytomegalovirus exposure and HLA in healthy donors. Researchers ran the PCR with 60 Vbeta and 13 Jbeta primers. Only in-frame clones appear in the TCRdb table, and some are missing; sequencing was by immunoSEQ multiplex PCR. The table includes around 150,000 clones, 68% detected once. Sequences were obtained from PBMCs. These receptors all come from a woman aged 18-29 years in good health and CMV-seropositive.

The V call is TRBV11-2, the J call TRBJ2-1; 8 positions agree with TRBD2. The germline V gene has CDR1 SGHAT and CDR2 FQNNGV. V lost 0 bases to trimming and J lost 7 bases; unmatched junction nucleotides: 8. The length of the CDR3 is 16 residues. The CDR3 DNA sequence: TGTGCCAGCAGCTTAGATCCGGGACTAGGACAAAATGAGCAGTTCTTC. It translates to CASSLDPGLGQNEQFF.

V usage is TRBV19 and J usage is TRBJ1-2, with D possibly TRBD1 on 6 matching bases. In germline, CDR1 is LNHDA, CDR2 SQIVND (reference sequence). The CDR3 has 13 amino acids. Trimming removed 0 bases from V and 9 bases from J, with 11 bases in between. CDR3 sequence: CASSIDRGGSYTF. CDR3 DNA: TGTGCCAGTAGTATAGACAGGGGTGGTAGCTACACCTTC.

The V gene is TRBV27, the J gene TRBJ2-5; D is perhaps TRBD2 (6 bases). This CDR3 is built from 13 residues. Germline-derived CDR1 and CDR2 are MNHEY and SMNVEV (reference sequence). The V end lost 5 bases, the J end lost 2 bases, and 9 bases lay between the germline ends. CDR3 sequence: CASSQGLQETQYF. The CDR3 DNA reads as TGTGCCAGCAGTCAGGGACTTCAAGAGACCCAGTACTTC.

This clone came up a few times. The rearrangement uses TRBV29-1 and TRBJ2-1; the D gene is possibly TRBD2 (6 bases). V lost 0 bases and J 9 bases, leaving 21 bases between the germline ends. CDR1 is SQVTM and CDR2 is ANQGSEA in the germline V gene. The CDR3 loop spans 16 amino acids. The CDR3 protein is CSVEELTAGIKGEQFF. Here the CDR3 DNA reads TGCAGCGTTGAAGAACTTACGGCGGGAATTAAGGGTGAGCAGTTCTTC.

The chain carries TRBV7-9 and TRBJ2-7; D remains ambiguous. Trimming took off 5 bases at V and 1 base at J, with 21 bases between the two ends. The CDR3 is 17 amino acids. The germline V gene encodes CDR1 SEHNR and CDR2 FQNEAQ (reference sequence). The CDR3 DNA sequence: TGTGCCAGCAGCCCCCCAACGGGTTCCAGATTATCCTACGAGCAGTACTTC. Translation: CASSPPTGSRLSYEQYF.

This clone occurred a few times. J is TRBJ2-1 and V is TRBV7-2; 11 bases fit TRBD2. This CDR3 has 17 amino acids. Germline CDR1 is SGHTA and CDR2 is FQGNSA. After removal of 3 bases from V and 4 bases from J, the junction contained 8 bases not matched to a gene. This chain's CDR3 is CASSFLPGTSGYNEQFF. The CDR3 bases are TGTGCCAGCAGCTTTCTACCCGGGACTAGCGGTTACAATGAGCAGTTCTTC.

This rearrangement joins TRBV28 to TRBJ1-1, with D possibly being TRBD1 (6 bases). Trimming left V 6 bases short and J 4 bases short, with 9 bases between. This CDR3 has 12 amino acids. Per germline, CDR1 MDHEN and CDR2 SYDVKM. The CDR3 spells CASRTDSTEAFF. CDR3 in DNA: TGTGCCAGCAGAACGGACAGCACTGAAGCTTTCTTT.

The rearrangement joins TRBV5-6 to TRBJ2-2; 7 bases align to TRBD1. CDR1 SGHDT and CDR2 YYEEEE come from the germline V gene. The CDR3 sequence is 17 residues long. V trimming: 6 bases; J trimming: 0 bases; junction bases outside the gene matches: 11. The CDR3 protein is CASTRGGTVTNTGELFF. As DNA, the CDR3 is TGTGCCAGCACCCGGGGTGGGACAGTTACGAACACCGGGGAGCTGTTTTTT.

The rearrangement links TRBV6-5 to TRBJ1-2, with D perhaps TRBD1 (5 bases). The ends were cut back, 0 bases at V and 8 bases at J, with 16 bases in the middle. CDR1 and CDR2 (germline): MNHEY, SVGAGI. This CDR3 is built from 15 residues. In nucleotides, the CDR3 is TGTGCCAGCAGTTACTCAGTATTGCAGGGTTACGGCTACACCTTC. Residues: CASSYSVLQGYGYTF.

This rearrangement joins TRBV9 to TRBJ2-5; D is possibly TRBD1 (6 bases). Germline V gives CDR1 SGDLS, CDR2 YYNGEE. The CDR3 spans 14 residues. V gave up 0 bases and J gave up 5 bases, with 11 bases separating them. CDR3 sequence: CASSVGGGQETQYF. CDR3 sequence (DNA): TGTGCCAGCAGCGTAGGTGGGGGCCAGGAGACCCAGTACTTC.

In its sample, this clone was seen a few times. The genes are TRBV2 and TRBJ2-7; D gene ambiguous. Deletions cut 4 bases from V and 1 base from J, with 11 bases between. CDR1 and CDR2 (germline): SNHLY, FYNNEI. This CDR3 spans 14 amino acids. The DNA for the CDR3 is TGTGCCAGCAGTGGGTTAGATTTATCCTACGAGCAGTACTTC. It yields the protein CASSGLDLSYEQYF.

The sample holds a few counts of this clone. The CDR3 nucleotides read TGTGCCAGCAGCCCCGAGCCCCACAAGACATTTTTGGAGCAGTACTTC. It encodes CASSPEPHKTFLEQYF. The chain combines TRBV21-1 with TRBJ2-7; the listed D gene, TRBD1, was not tested against the DNA. TRBV21-1 is a recognized pseudogene. This CDR3 spans 16 amino acids.

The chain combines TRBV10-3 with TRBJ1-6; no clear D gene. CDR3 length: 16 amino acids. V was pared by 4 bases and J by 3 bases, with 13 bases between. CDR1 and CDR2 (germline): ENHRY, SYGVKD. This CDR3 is CAISVDPLGYNSPLHF. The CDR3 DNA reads TGTGCCATCAGTGTTGATCCTCTAGGCTATAATTCACCCCTCCACTTT.

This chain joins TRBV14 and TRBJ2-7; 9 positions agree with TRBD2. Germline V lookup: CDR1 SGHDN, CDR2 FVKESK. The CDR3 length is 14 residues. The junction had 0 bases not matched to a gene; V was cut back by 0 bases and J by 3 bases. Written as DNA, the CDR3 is TGTGCCAGCAGCCAAGAGCGGGGGGGCTACGAGCAGTACTTC. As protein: CASSQERGGYEQYF.

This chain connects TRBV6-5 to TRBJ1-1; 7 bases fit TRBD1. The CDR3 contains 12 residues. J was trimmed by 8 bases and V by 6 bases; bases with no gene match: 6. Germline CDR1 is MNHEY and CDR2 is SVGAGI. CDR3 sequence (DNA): TGTGCCAGCAGCCCCGGACAGGTCGAAGCTTTCTTT. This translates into CASSPGQVEAFF.

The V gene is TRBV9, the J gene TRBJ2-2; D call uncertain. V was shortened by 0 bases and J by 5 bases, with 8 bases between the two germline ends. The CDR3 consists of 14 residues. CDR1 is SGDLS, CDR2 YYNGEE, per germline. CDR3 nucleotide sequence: TGTGCCAGCAGCGTAGCGGCCGGGACCGGGGAGCTGTTTTTT. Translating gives CASSVAAGTGELFF.

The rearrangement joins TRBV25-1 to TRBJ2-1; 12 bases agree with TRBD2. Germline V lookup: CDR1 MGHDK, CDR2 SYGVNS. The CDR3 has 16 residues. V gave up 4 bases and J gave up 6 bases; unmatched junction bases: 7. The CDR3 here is CASSVGLAGVANEQFF. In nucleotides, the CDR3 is TGTGCCAGCAGTGTGGGACTAGCGGGTGTGGCCAATGAGCAGTTCTTC.

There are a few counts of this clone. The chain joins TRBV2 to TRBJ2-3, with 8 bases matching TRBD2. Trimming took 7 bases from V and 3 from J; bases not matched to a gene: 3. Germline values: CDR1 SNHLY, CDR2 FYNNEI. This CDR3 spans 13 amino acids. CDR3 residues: CASMTGGTDTQYF. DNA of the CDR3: TGTGCCAGCATGACGGGGGGGACAGATACGCAGTATTTT.

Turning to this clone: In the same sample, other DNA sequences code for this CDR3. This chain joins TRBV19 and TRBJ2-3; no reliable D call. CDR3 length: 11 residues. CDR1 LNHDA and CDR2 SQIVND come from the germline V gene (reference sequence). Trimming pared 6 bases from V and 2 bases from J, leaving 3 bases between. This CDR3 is CASRLTDTQYF. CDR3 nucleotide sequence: TGTGCCAGTAGACTCACAGATACGCAGTATTTT.

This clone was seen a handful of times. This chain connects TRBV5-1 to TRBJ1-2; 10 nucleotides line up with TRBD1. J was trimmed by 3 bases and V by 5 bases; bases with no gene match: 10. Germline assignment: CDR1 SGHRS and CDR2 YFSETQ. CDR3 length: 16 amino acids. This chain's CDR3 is CASRRRAGTGDYGYTF. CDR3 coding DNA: TGCGCCAGCAGGAGGAGAGCCGGGACAGGGGACTATGGCTACACCTTC.

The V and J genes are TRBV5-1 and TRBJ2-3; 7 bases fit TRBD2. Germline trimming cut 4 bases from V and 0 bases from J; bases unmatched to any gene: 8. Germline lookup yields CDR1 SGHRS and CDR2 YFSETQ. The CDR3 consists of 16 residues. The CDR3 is CASSTGVSGSTDTQYF. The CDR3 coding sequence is TGCGCCAGCAGCACCGGGGTTAGCGGGAGCACAGATACGCAGTATTTT.

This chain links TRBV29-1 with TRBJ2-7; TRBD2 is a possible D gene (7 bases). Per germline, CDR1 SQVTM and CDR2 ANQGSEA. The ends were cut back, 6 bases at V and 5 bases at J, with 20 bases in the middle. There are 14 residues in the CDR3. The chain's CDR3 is CSVNGGWGGDEQYF. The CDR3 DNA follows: TGCAGCGTAAACGGGGGCTGGGGGGGCGACGAGCAGTACTTC.

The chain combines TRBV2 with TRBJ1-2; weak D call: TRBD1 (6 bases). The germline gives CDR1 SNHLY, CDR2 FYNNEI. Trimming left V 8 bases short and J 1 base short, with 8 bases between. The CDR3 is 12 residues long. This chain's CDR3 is CASSDSNYGYTF. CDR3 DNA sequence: TGTGCCAGCTCGGACAGTAACTATGGCTACACCTTC.

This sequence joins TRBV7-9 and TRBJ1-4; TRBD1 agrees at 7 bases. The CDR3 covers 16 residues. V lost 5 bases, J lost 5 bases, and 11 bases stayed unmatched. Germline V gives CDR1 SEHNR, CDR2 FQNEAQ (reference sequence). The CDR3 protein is CASSPTRDSGNEKLFF. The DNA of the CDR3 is TGTGCCAGCAGCCCCACACGGGACAGTGGGAATGAAAAACTGTTTTTT. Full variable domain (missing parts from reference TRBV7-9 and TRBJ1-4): DTGVSQNPRHKITKRGQNVTFRCDPISEHNRLYWYRQTLGQGPEFLTYFQNEAQLEKSRLLSDRFSAERPKGSFSTLEIQRTEQGDSAMYLCASSPTRDSGNEKLFFGSGTQLSVL.

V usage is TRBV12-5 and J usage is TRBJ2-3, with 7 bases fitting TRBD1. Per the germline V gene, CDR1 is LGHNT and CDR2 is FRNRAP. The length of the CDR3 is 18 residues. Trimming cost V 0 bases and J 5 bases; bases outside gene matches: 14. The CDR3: CASGLVLSQGVARDTQYF. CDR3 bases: TGTGCTAGTGGTTTGGTACTATCCCAGGGGGTGGCCAGAGATACGCAGTATTTT.

CDR3 in amino acids: CASSFLAGGPSYEQYF. For the CDR3, the DNA is TGTGCCAGCAGCTTCTTAGCGGGGGGGCCCTCCTACGAGCAGTACTTC. The chain combines TRBV7-2 with TRBJ2-7; 11 bases agree with TRBD2. CDR1 and CDR2 from the germline V gene are SGHTA and FQGNSA. V was clipped by 3 bases and J by 0 bases; unmatched bases: 4. The CDR3 spans 16 residues.